A single sample gave rise to the 24 T cell receptor beta chains below, sequenced in a study of spatial heterogeneity in lung cancer (dated by TCRdb to between 2017 and 2020). Library preparation employed 5' RACE. The sequencing machine was a NextSeq 500. TCRdb reprocessed the public reads (quality trimming at Q25 with fastp, clone calling with MiXCR) and kept in-frame beta chains. When rows share a CDR3 protein, they turn into one entry using the most common DNA and genes. Counted in this sample were 35,000 to 50,000 distinct CDR3 sequences; approximately 22% of them appeared once. The ten biggest clones cover approximately 7.2% of the sample. What this sample's time point label stands for: blood at routine non-recurrence follow-up after resection. The sample was PBMCs, taken at follow-up. The receptors here all came from a female donor with early-stage non-small cell lung cancer.

This clonotype was detected only a few times. This chain joins TRBV7-2 and TRBJ1-1; D unclear. CDR3 size: 15 residues. Trimming stripped 2 bases from V and 3 bases from J, with 13 bases between. Per germline, CDR1 SGHTA and CDR2 FQGNSA. CDR3 residues: CASSLRTSLHTEAFF. CDR3 DNA: TGTGCCAGCAGCTTAAGGACTTCCTTGCACACTGAAGCTTTCTTT.

This clonotype was seen more than once but under ten times. The J gene is TRBJ2-2, the V gene TRBV19; D possibly corresponds to TRBD1 (6 bases). Germline lookup yields CDR1 LNHDA and CDR2 SQIVND (reference sequence). The CDR3 sequence is 14 residues long. Trimming pared 3 bases from V and 5 bases from J, leaving 10 bases between. CDR3 sequence reads: CASSIPRGTGELFF. CDR3 coding DNA: TGTGCCAGTAGTATCCCCAGGGGAACCGGGGAGCTGTTTTTT.

The chain couples TRBV11-2 to TRBJ1-1, with no clear D. V was cut by 0 bases and J by 4 bases, with 9 bases left in between. The CDR3 extends over 14 amino acids. Germline assignment: CDR1 SGHAT and CDR2 FQNNGV. The CDR3 DNA follows: TGTGCCAGCAGCTTAGAGGCACCGAGCACTGAAGCTTTCTTT. Protein sequence: CASSLEAPSTEAFF.

The chain recombines TRBV7-6 with TRBJ2-7, with 9 bases identical to TRBD2. Germline values: CDR1 SGHVS, CDR2 FNYEAQ. Trimming removed 5 bases from V and 4 bases from J; junction bases left unmatched: 9. The CDR3 runs 15 residues. CDR3 in DNA: TGTGCCAGCAGCACCATAGCGGGAGCTGGGTACGAGCAGTACTTC. Its protein is CASSTIAGAGYEQYF. Looking up the rest from reference TRBV7-6 and TRBJ2-7 gives the full variable domain: GAGVSQSPRYKVTKRGQDVALRCDPISGHVSLYWYRQALGQGPEFLTYFNYEAQQDKSGLPNDRFSAERPEGSISTLTIQRTEQRDSAMYRCASSTIAGAGYEQYFGPGTRLTVT.

This clonotype came up many times. The chain uses TRBV7-2 and TRBJ1-1; TRBD1 matches at 7 bases. CDR1 is SGHTA and CDR2 is FQGNSA in the germline V gene. The CDR3 contains 13 residues. The J segment lost 7 bases and the V segment lost 6 bases, leaving 8 bases of the junction unmatched. DNA of the CDR3: TGTGCCAGCAGGATACAGGGGAACGGTGAAGCTTTCTTT. Translating it yields CASRIQGNGEAFF. Based on the CDR3 plus reference TRBV7-2 and TRBJ1-1, the full variable domain is GAGVSQSPSNKVTEKGKDVELRCDPISGHTALYWYRQSLGQGLEFLIYFQGNSAPDKSGLPSDRFSAERTGGSVSTLTIQRTQQEDSAVYLCASRIQGNGEAFFGQGTRLTVV.

This clonotype was seen only a few times. The chain couples TRBV7-9 to TRBJ1-1; D remains ambiguous. Germline lookup yields CDR1 SEHNR and CDR2 FQNEAQ (reference sequence). The CDR3 is 13 residues long. V gave up 1 base and J gave up 1 base, with 4 bases separating them. The CDR3 DNA reads TGTGCCAGCAGCTTAGACTCGAACACTGAAGCTTTCTTT. This sequence encodes CASSLDSNTEAFF.

This clonotype was seen only a few times. The chain recombines TRBV5-1 with TRBJ2-1; perhaps TRBD2 as D (5 bases). The CDR3 is 13 residues long. Germline-derived CDR1 and CDR2 are SGHRS and YFSETQ. Trimming removed 2 bases at V and 8 bases at J, with 11 bases between. CDR3 region: CASSFRPEDEQFF. DNA for the CDR3: TGCGCCAGCAGCTTCAGGCCGGAGGATGAGCAGTTCTTC.

This clonotype appeared many times. The V gene is TRBV3-1, the J gene TRBJ2-7; no definite D call. Between the trimmed V and J ends, which lost 1 base and 7 bases, there was a span of 11 bases. Germline CDR1 LGHDT, CDR2 YNNKEL (reference sequence). The CDR3 has 13 residues. CDR3 in DNA: TGTGCCAGCAGCCAAGCGGCCGTACGGGAGCAGTACTTC. This translates into CASSQAAVREQYF.

This clonotype was observed a few times. The rearrangement links TRBV7-6 to TRBJ2-7; D not resolved. Trimming left V 3 bases short and J 2 bases short, with 8 bases between. CDR1 SGHVS and CDR2 FNYEAQ come from the germline V gene. This CDR3 has 13 residues. The CDR3 region is CASSFAGPYEQYF. The CDR3 coding sequence is TGTGCCAGCAGCTTTGCCGGACCCTACGAGCAGTACTTC.

The CDR3 region is CASRTGTGDAYGYTF. The CDR3, as DNA: TGTGCCAGCAGAACCGGGACAGGGGACGCCTATGGCTACACCTTC. The chain has TRBV2 and TRBJ1-2; TRBD1 agrees at 10 bases. The V gene end was trimmed by 6 bases and the J gene end by 4 bases; junction bases not matched to a gene: 8. CDR3 size: 15 residues. The germline CDR1 and CDR2 sequences are SNHLY and FYNNEI.

As for this clonotype: The junction differs from germline at one of its ends, possibly a read error. The V call is TRBV5-1, the J call TRBJ2-5; 10 bases line up with TRBD2. Germline lookup yields CDR1 SGHRS and CDR2 YFSETQ. The CDR3 sequence is 17 residues long. The CDR3 loop is CTSSFFLRLAGAGTQYF. The CDR3 DNA sequence: TGCACCAGCAGCTTTTTTCTGCGTCTAGCGGGAGCTGGGACCCAGTACTTC.

The chain joins TRBV18 to TRBJ2-7, with 7 bases matching TRBD1. V lost 4 bases and J lost 3; bases outside the gene matches: 3. Germline V gene lookup returns CDR1 KGHSH and CDR2 LQKENI. CDR3 size: 13 residues. CDR3: CASSHTGDYEQYV. The DNA of the CDR3 is TGTGCCAGCTCACACACAGGGGACTACGAGCAGTACGTC.

This clonotype was seen only a few times. V gene TRBV4-1 combines with J gene TRBJ1-6; D unclear. Germline assignment: CDR1 MGHRA and CDR2 YSYEKL. The CDR3 is made up of 12 amino acids. With 1 base removed from V and 9 bases from J, the gap between germline ends came to 4 bases. CDR3 residues: CASSQATSPLHF. The DNA for the CDR3 is TGCGCCAGCAGCCAAGCCACTTCACCCCTCCACTTT.

The chain is built from TRBV10-3 and TRBJ1-1; weak D call: TRBD1 (5 bases). CDR3 size: 16 residues. Germline V gives CDR1 ENHRY, CDR2 SYGVKD. Trimming shortened V by 5 bases and J by 0 bases, and 16 bases separated the two germline ends. The CDR3: CAISLDFGGMNTEAFF. As DNA, the CDR3 is TGTGCCATCAGTCTCGACTTTGGGGGGATGAACACTGAAGCTTTCTTT.

This chain links TRBV5-1 with TRBJ1-2; 7 bases are a match to TRBD1. The CDR3 runs to 15 residues. J was trimmed by 6 bases and V by 4 bases; bases with no gene match: 12. Looked up from germline, CDR1 is SGHRS and CDR2 is YFSETQ. The CDR3 spells CASSAEGQRADGYTF. Here the CDR3 DNA reads TGCGCCAGCAGCGCGGAGGGACAGCGGGCAGATGGCTACACCTTC.

In this sample, this clonotype turned up a few times. The chain has TRBV19 and TRBJ2-5; the D gene could be TRBD1 or TRBD2 (5 bases each). The germline CDR1 and CDR2 sequences are LNHDA and SQIVND (reference sequence). The V and J ends lost 7 bases and 5 bases respectively, with 17 bases between them. There are 14 residues in the CDR3. The CDR3 DNA is TGTGCCAGTACCACCGGGACCGACTCTGAGACCCAGTACTTC. Translated, it gives CASTTGTDSETQYF.

This clonotype has a count of ten or more. V usage is TRBV18 and J usage is TRBJ1-5; no reliable D call. V lost 2 bases to trimming and J lost 5 bases, with 10 bases between them. Germline CDR1 and CDR2: KGHSH and LQKENI. CDR3 length equals 14 residues. The CDR3 coding sequence is TGTGCCAGCTCACCAAATGGCCGGTATCAGCCCCAGCATTTT. It yields the protein CASSPNGRYQPQHF.

This clonotype showed up just a few times. The V call is TRBV5-1, the J call TRBJ2-3, with unresolved D. CDR3 length equals 14 residues. Germline loops: CDR1 SGHRS, CDR2 YFSETQ. V was pared by 0 bases and J by 2 bases, with 7 bases between. CDR3 region: CASSLAGHTDTQYF. The CDR3, as DNA: TGCGCCAGCAGCTTGGCCGGCCACACAGATACGCAGTATTTT.

The rearrangement links TRBV20-1 to TRBJ1-2, with D unresolved. The length of the CDR3 is 12 residues. Germline V gene lookup returns CDR1 DFQATT and CDR2 SNEGSKA (reference sequence). Deletions cut 1 base from V and 5 bases from J, with 8 bases between. CDR3 sequence: CSARAPTYGYTF. As DNA, the CDR3 is TGCAGTGCTAGAGCCCCGACATATGGCTACACCTTC.

This clonotype was seen a few times. The chain uses TRBV10-3 and TRBJ2-3, with 8 bases identical to TRBD2. In germline, CDR1 is ENHRY, CDR2 SYGVKD. The J segment lost 2 bases and the V segment lost 0 bases, leaving 4 bases of the junction unmatched. The CDR3 is 16 amino acids. CDR3 sequence (DNA): TGTGCCATCAGTGAGTCGGGTAGCGGGGTCACAGATACGCAGTATTTT. Encoded protein: CAISESGSGVTDTQYF.

This chain joins TRBV12-3 or TRBV12-4 and TRBJ2-2; 7 bases are shared with TRBD1. The V segment lost 7 bases and the J segment 0 bases; nucleotides outside the gene matches: 5. The CDR3 spans 15 residues. The CDR3 protein is CASTLTGTNTGELFF. The CDR3 nucleotides are TGTGCCAGCACCCTGACAGGGACGAACACCGGGGAGCTGTTTTTT.

As regards this clonotype: This may be a read error: a much more frequent sequence differs by one nucleotide. V and J are TRBV7-6 and TRBJ2-1; weak D call: TRBD2 (7 bases). The CDR3 length is 16 residues. CDR1 is SGHVS and CDR2 is FNYEAQ in the germline V gene. CDR3 DNA: TGTGCCACCAGCCCATGGGTCGGGGGGCCGGGAATCGAGCAGTTCTTC. This translates into CATSPWVGGPGIEQFF.

The sample holds many counts of this clonotype. CDR3: CASSIGGTSGSLQETQYF. The DNA of the CDR3 is TGTGCCAGTAGTATAGGGGGGACTAGCGGGTCCCTACAAGAGACCCAGTACTTC. This chain links TRBV19 with TRBJ2-5; 12 bases agree with TRBD2. The CDR3 runs 18 residues. V lost 1 base and J lost 2; bases outside the gene matches: 8. CDR1 LNHDA and CDR2 SQIVND come from the germline V gene (reference sequence).

In its sample, this clonotype was seen a few times. The chain employs TRBV29-1 and TRBJ2-1, with D perhaps TRBD1 or TRBD2 (5 bases each). Between the trimmed V and J ends, which lost 3 bases and 12 bases, there was a span of 12 bases. CDR3 length: 11 residues. Germline V CDR1 and CDR2: SQVTM, ANQGSEA. The CDR3 region is CSVDEGLVQFF. The CDR3 DNA reads as TGCAGCGTTGACGAGGGGTTGGTGCAGTTCTTC.